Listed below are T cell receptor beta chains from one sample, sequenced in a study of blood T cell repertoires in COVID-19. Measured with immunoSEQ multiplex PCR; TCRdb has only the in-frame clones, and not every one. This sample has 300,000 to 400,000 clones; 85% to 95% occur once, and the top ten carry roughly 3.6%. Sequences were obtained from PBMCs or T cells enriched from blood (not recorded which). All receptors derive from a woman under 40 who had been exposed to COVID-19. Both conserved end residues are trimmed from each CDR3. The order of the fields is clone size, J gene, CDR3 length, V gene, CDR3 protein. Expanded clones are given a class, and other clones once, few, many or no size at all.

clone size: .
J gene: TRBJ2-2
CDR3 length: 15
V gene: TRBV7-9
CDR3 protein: ASSLRQGDKNTGELF

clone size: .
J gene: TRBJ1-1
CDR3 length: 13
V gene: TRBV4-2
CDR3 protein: ASSPQTARNTEAF

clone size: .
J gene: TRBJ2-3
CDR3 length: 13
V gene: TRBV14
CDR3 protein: ASSQRGVGTDTQY

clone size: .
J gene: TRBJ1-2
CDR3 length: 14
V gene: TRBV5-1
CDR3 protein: ASSLLSYNRDSGYT

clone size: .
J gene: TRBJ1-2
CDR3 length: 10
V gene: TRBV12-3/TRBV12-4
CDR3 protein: ASTAAGYGYT

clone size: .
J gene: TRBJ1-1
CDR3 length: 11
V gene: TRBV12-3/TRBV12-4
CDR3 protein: ASSLFREGKAF

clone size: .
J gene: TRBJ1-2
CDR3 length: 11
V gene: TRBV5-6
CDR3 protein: ASSSGQLYGYT

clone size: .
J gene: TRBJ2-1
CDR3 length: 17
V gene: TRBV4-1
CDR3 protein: ASSRSGTSGGPSYNEQF

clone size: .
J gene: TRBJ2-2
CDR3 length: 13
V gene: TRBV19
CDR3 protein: ASRTGEWNTGELF

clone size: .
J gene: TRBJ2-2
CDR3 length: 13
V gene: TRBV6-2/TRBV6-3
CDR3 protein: ASSGGAANTGELF

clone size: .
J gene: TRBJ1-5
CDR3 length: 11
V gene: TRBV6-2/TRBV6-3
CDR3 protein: ASSKQGYFPQH

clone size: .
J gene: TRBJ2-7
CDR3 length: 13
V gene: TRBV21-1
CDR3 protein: ASSIEGALNYEQY

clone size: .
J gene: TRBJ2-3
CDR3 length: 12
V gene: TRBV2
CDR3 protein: ASRDGLAWDTQY

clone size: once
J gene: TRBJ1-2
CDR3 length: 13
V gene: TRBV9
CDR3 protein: ASSVMGRLNYGYT

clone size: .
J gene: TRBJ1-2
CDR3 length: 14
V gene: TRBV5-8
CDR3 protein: ASSLGGALEDYGYT

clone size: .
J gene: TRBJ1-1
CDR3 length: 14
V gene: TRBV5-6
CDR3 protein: ASSTPGTGKDTEAF

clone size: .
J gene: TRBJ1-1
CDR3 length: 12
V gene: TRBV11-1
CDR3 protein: ASSSTGGLTEAF

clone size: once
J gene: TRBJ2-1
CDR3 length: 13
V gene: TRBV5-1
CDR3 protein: ASSLRGPNYNEQF

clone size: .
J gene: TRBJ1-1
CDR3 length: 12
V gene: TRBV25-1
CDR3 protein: ASSESLPTTEAF

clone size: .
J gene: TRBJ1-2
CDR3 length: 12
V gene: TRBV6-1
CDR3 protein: ASSEFGRGYGYT

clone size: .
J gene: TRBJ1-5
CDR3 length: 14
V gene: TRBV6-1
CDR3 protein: ASSEGAGFGNQPQH

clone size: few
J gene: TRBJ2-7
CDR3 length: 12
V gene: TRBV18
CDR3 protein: ASSPGQGPYEQY